This T cell receptor beta chain originates from a study of shared clonotypes between healthy human individuals. The overall study: There were three CD4 naive, three CD4 memory, two CD8 naive and one CD8 memory plates per donor.

Only in-frame clones appear in the TCRdb table, and some are missing; sequencing was by immunoSEQ multiplex PCR. The table lists about 1.1 million clones, more than 75% of them singletons. Germline V gene lookup returns CDR1 KGHSH and CDR2 LQKENI. This CDR3 is 16 amino acids long. J was trimmed by 0 bases and V by 6 bases; bases with no gene match: 7. The V call is TRBV18, the J call TRBJ1-3, with 8 bases that match TRBD1. The sample consisted of memory CD4+ T cells from PBMCs. The subset denotes: CD45RA-negative fraction. The receptor was isolated from a man in his late teens or twenties in good health. Some clones in this sample may be carry-over from other donors' samples. CDR3 sequence: CASSPFTGGSGNTIYF. The CDR3 DNA reads TGTGCCAGCTCCCCCTTCACAGGGGGCTCTGGAAACACCATATATTTT.